Sequencing of this T cell receptor (beta chain) was carried out in a study of regulatory and conventional T cells in RAG deficiency. Conventional CD4+ T cells were sorted from blood as CD25-low CD127-high cells. This CDR3 spans 13 amino acids. Germline lookup yields CDR1 MNHNS and CDR2 SASEGT. Trimming took off 5 bases at V and 4 bases at J, with 11 bases between the two ends. A word on this clone: The antigen is undetermined.

Study-wide results and caveats: Omenn CD25-high CD127-low cells may be activated cells, not true Tregs. Control T-cell subsets had markedly higher Shannon entropy and lower Simpson indices than RAG-deficient patients. Omenn syndrome and CID/AS patients had around 100-fold fewer unique Treg TCR beta sequences, versus roughly 9.6-fold elsewhere.

TCRdb keeps only in-frame clones here, not all; method: immunoSEQ multiplex PCR. The table records about 30,000 clones, 96% of them present only once. The sample also formed part of further work on regulatory T cells. According to that study: Primers: 52 TRBV forward and 13 TRBJ reverse. Skewed V and J usage and few unique V-J pairs marked patient repertoires, most in Tregs.

The sample consisted of CD25- CD4+ T cells sorted from blood. This clonotype was obtained from a human donor in good health. The chain combines TRBV6-1 with TRBJ1-1; the D is unclear. The CDR3 DNA reads as TGTGCCAGCAGTCGCTCAGCGTTCACTGAAGCTTTCTTT. Residues: CASSRSAFTEAFF.